These 29 T cell receptor beta chains originate from one sample sequenced in a study of blood T cell repertoires in COVID-19. Sequencing used immunoSEQ multiplex PCR; TCRdb keeps in-frame clones, though not all of them. The sample has about 230,000 clones, 84% seen once; the top ten hold 2% to 2.5%. The sample consisted of peripheral blood. These receptors all come from a man aged 40-49 years who had recovered from COVID-19.

This chain joins TRBV4-1 and TRBJ2-1, with 7 bases matching TRBD2. V shed 2 bases and J 9 bases; nucleotides not matched to a gene: 13. Looked up from germline, CDR1 is MGHRA and CDR2 is YSYEKL. This CDR3 has 16 amino acids. CDR3 DNA sequence: TGCGCCAGCAGCCAACGGGGGGACTACGTTACCCTTGAGCAGTTCTTC. Its protein is CASSQRGDYVTLEQFF.

This clone has more than one count but fewer than ten. The gene calls are TRBV27 and TRBJ2-1, with 12 bases identical to TRBD2. CDR3 length equals 16 residues. Germline-derived CDR1 and CDR2 are MNHEY and SMNVEV (reference sequence). The trim removed 6 bases at V and 9 bases at J, leaving 12 bases unmatched. The CDR3 protein is CASSPVKTSGRGEQFF. The CDR3 DNA sequence: TGTGCCAGCAGCCCAGTTAAGACTAGCGGGAGAGGTGAGCAGTTCTTC.

The J gene is TRBJ2-2, the V gene TRBV3-1 (or the pseudogene TRBV3-2), with D perhaps matching TRBD2 (6 bases). The CDR3 length is 15 residues. V was trimmed by 2 bases and J by 7 bases, leaving 14 bases between them. CDR1 is LGHDT, CDR2 YNNKEL, per germline (reference sequence). This CDR3 reads CASSQRREFGGELFF. For the CDR3, the DNA is TGTGCCAGCAGCCAAAGACGGGAGTTCGGCGGGGAGCTGTTTTTT.

The rearrangement uses TRBV7-8 and TRBJ1-1; 7 positions match TRBD1. V dropped 4 bases and J dropped 4; count of bases not matched to a gene: 9. The CDR3 contains 15 residues. Germline CDR1 and CDR2: SGHVS and FQNEAQ. The chain's CDR3 is CASSSIRPGGTEAFF. CDR3 nucleotides: TGTGCCAGCAGCTCCATCAGGCCAGGGGGCACTGAAGCTTTCTTT. The entire variable domain, with the rest obtained from reference TRBV7-8 and TRBJ1-1, is as follows: GAGVSQSPRYKVAKRGQDVALRCDPISGHVSLFWYQQALGQGPEFLTYFQNEAQLDKSGLPSDRFFAERPEGSVSTLKIQRTQQEDSAVYLCASSSIRPGGTEAFFGQGTRLTVV.

This chain uses TRBV27 with TRBJ2-3, with 10 bases identical to TRBD2. The CDR3 is made up of 14 amino acids. Germline CDR1 and CDR2: MNHEY and SMNVEV (reference sequence). Germline trimming cut 2 bases from V and 9 bases from J; bases unmatched to any gene: 5. In DNA form, the CDR3 reads TGTGCCAGCAGTTTACTAGCGGGAGTGGGCACGCAGTATTTT. Its translation: CASSLLAGVGTQYF.

The J gene is TRBJ2-7, the V gene TRBV2, with 8 bases aligning to TRBD2. Germline V gives CDR1 SNHLY, CDR2 FYNNEI. The CDR3 has 16 amino acids. V gave up 8 bases and J gave up 0 bases; unmatched junction bases: 12. As DNA, the CDR3 is TGTGCCAGCGGGGGCGAGCTAGCGGGCATCTCCTACGAGCAGTACTTC. Amino acids: CASGGELAGISYEQYF.

The rearrangement uses TRBV18 and TRBJ1-1; 11 bases are shared with TRBD1. The junction had 5 bases not matched to a gene; V was cut back by 2 bases and J by 0 bases. Germline V gives CDR1 KGHSH, CDR2 LQKENI. The CDR3 totals 17 residues. The CDR3 is CASSPGTGGIMNTEAFF. CDR3 nucleotides: TGTGCCAGCTCACCAGGGACAGGGGGAATTATGAACACTGAAGCTTTCTTT.

The J gene is TRBJ2-4, the V gene TRBV6-5; perhaps TRBD1 as D (6 bases). Germline CDR1 and CDR2: MNHEY and SVGAGI. Trimming removed 6 bases at V and 1 base at J, with 13 bases between. There are 15 residues in the CDR3. CDR3 nucleotide sequence: TGTGCCAGCAGCCCCACAGGGCTGGCCAAAAACATTCAGTACTTC. It yields the protein CASSPTGLAKNIQYF.

This clone was seen just once. The rearrangement uses TRBV19 and TRBJ1-5, with 8 nucleotides matching TRBD1. V trimming: 6 bases; J trimming: 1 base; junction bases outside the gene matches: 8. Germline V gene data show CDR1 as LNHDA and CDR2 as SQIVND (reference sequence). There are 16 residues in the CDR3. CDR3 region: CASSPSRDRSNQPQHF. CDR3 nucleotide sequence: TGTGCCAGTAGCCCAAGCCGGGACAGGAGCAATCAGCCCCAGCATTTT.

This clone was counted between two and nine times. The chain employs TRBV5-1 and TRBJ1-5; weak D call: TRBD1 (5 bases). The V and J ends lost 0 bases and 0 bases respectively, with 7 bases between them. Germline V CDR1 and CDR2: SGHRS, YFSETQ. The CDR3 is made up of 15 amino acids. This chain's CDR3 is CASSLEGYSNQPQHF. Written as DNA, the CDR3 is TGCGCCAGCAGCTTGGAGGGGTATAGCAATCAGCCCCAGCATTTT.

J is TRBJ2-2 and V is TRBV4-3, with 14 nucleotides matching TRBD2. Germline V lookup: CDR1 LGHNA, CDR2 YSLEER. This CDR3 spans 18 amino acids. V dropped 0 bases and J dropped 6; count of bases not matched to a gene: 6. CDR3 sequence: CASSQDPGTSGGAGELFF. The CDR3 DNA is TGCGCCAGCAGCCAAGACCCCGGGACTAGCGGGGGAGCCGGGGAGCTGTTTTTT.

Regarding this clone: The sample has other DNA sequences that encode this CDR3 too. This chain joins TRBV5-4 and TRBJ2-5; TRBD1 agrees at 7 bases. V lost 4 bases and J lost 2; bases outside the gene matches: 2. The CDR3 totals 13 residues. CDR1 is SGHNT, CDR2 YYREEE, per germline (reference sequence). The CDR3 bases are TGTGCCAGCAGCCTGGGACAGCAAGAGACCCAGTACTTC. This gives the protein CASSLGQQETQYF.

The chain employs TRBV11-2 and TRBJ1-1; 8 positions agree with TRBD1. Germline V gives CDR1 SGHAT, CDR2 FQNNGV. Trimming removed 5 bases from V and 0 bases from J; junction bases left unmatched: 8. The CDR3 is made up of 16 amino acids. Here the CDR3 DNA reads TGTGCCAGCAGCCACGACAGGGGAAGGATGAACACTGAAGCTTTCTTT. Encoded protein: CASSHDRGRMNTEAFF.

This chain joins TRBV7-2 and TRBJ2-7; D uncertain. The CDR3 sequence is 14 residues long. Germline CDR1 is SGHTA and CDR2 is FQGNSA. Trimming shortened V by 0 bases and J by 10 bases, and 16 bases separated the two germline ends. CDR3 sequence reads: CASSLALYGWLQYF. The CDR3 bases are TGTGCCAGCAGCTTAGCGCTCTACGGTTGGTTACAGTACTTC.

CDR3 coding DNA: TGTGCCAGCAGCTTCGACGGGAGTCACCTCACCGGGGAGCTGTTTTTT. It codes for CASSFDGSHLTGELFF. The chain has TRBV5-5 and TRBJ2-2; maybe TRBD2 (6 bases). The germline V gene has CDR1 SGHKS and CDR2 YYEKEE (reference sequence). This CDR3 has 16 amino acids. Trimming took 2 bases from V and 4 from J, leaving 15 bases between them.

The chain combines TRBV10-3 with TRBJ1-1; 8 nucleotides match TRBD1. V was pared by 11 bases and J by 3 bases, with 17 bases of the junction left unmatched. CDR3 length equals 16 residues. Per germline, CDR1 ENHRY and CDR2 SYGVKD. The CDR3 is CAPQRGQGAWDTEAFF. As DNA, the CDR3 is TGTGCCCCACAGAGAGGGCAGGGGGCCTGGGACACTGAAGCTTTCTTT.

The CDR3 nucleotides read TGCAGCGTCCTCAGGGGGTCAGGGATATTGGAGACCCAGTACTTC. Translated, it gives CSVLRGSGILETQYF. The V and J genes are TRBV29-1 and TRBJ2-5; 7 bases line up with TRBD1. Germline-derived CDR1 and CDR2 are SQVTM and ANQGSEA. The CDR3 runs to 15 residues. With V trimmed by 6 bases and J by 5 bases, 15 bases remained unmatched.

The chain recombines TRBV11-3 with TRBJ1-1, with a tentative D call TRBD1 (6 bases). CDR3 length: 13 amino acids. The V gene's germline CDR1 is SGHNT and CDR2 YENEEA. Trimming took 3 bases from V and 8 from J, leaving 13 bases between them. The CDR3 reads CASSFPRTAEAFF. The CDR3 DNA is TGTGCCAGCAGCTTTCCCCGGACAGCCGAAGCTTTCTTT.

The chain employs TRBV4-1 and TRBJ2-3; 9 nucleotides match TRBD2. The germline gives CDR1 MGHRA, CDR2 YSYEKL. The V gene end was trimmed by 4 bases and the J gene end by 3 bases; junction bases not matched to a gene: 11. The CDR3 extends over 17 amino acids. This CDR3 reads CASSLRVGLAGTDTQYF. The CDR3 DNA follows: TGCGCCAGCAGCCTCCGGGTGGGTCTAGCGGGGACAGATACGCAGTATTTT.

The V gene is TRBV12-5, the J gene TRBJ2-3; 8 bases agree with TRBD1. From germline, CDR1 is LGHNT and CDR2 FRNRAP. V dropped 7 bases and J dropped 4; count of bases not matched to a gene: 7. The CDR3 is 14 amino acids. The CDR3, as DNA: TGTGCTAGTGCCCCCGGACAGGGTGCAGATACGCAGTATTTT. Amino acids: CASAPGQGADTQYF.

The V gene is TRBV6-2 or TRBV6-3, the J gene TRBJ1-2; D is unresolved. The germline V gene encodes CDR1 MNHEY and CDR2 SVGEGT. CDR3 length: 15 amino acids. The germline V and J ends were trimmed by 4 bases and 0 bases, with 12 bases remaining between them. CDR3: CASSWPRDANYGYTF. CDR3 nucleotides: TGTGCCAGCAGTTGGCCTCGGGATGCTAACTATGGCTACACCTTC.

The chain is built from TRBV12-5 and TRBJ2-7, with 8 positions matching TRBD2. The junction had 8 bases not matched to a gene; V was cut back by 6 bases and J by 4 bases. The germline V gene encodes CDR1 LGHNT and CDR2 FRNRAP. The CDR3 contains 14 residues. CDR3 bases: TGTGCTAGTGGCCCGAGCGGGGGACCGTACGAGCAGTACTTC. It yields the protein CASGPSGGPYEQYF.

CDR3 sequence reads: CASSIGQGGSETQYF. The DNA for the CDR3 is TGTGCCAGTAGTATCGGACAGGGAGGTTCAGAGACCCAGTACTTC. This rearrangement joins TRBV19 to TRBJ2-5; 8 bases align to TRBD1. V gave up 3 bases and J gave up 4 bases; unmatched junction bases: 7. Germline CDR1 and CDR2: LNHDA and SQIVND (reference sequence). This CDR3 is built from 15 residues.

V gene TRBV6-5 combines with J gene TRBJ1-5; 7 positions agree with TRBD1. The CDR3 runs to 15 residues. CDR1 and CDR2 (germline): MNHEY, SVGAGI. V shed 5 bases and J 6 bases; nucleotides not matched to a gene: 10. DNA for the CDR3: TGTGCCAGCAGTACAGGGGACCCTGGGCTTCAGCCCCAGCATTTT. Translating gives CASSTGDPGLQPQHF.

V and J are TRBV7-2 and TRBJ2-3, with a tentative D call TRBD1 (5 bases). V was cut by 3 bases and J by 5 bases, with 9 bases left in between. The V gene's germline CDR1 is SGHTA and CDR2 FQGNSA. This CDR3 spans 13 amino acids. The CDR3 reads CASSFRVRDTQYF. CDR3 coding DNA: TGTGCCAGCAGCTTCAGGGTCCGAGATACGCAGTATTTT.

This clone was seen once. The chain employs TRBV7-2 and TRBJ2-7, with D perhaps TRBD1 (5 bases). The germline CDR1 and CDR2 sequences are SGHTA and FQGNSA. The V end was cut by 2 bases, the J end by 0 bases, with 11 bases between. The CDR3 has 15 amino acids. CDR3 sequence: CASSLSGAPSYEQYF. The CDR3, as DNA: TGTGCCAGCAGCTTATCTGGGGCTCCCTCCTACGAGCAGTACTTC.

The V call is TRBV9, the J call TRBJ2-2; D is possibly TRBD1 (5 bases). From germline, CDR1 is SGDLS and CDR2 YYNGEE. Trimming removed 3 bases from V and 6 bases from J, with 12 bases in between. The CDR3 length is 14 residues. In DNA, the CDR3 is TGTGCCAGCAGCGACGCAGGGTGGGCCGGGGAGCTGTTTTTT. Translation gives CASSDAGWAGELFF.

The rearrangement links TRBV25-1 to TRBJ1-1, with 7 nucleotides matching TRBD1. The germline V gene encodes CDR1 MGHDK and CDR2 SYGVNS. V shed 1 base, J shed 11 bases, and the junction held 7 bases outside the gene matches. The CDR3 runs to 13 residues. The CDR3 DNA follows: TGTGCCAGCAGTGAATCGGTCACAGGGGCCGCTTTCTTT. Encoded protein: CASSESVTGAAFF.

The V call is TRBV27, the J call TRBJ1-1; D possibly corresponds to TRBD1 (5 bases). Germline CDR1 MNHEY, CDR2 SMNVEV (reference sequence). The CDR3 runs 12 residues. The V end lost 10 bases, the J end lost 5 bases, and 14 bases lay between the germline ends. This CDR3 is CATYSRGTEAFF. The CDR3 nucleotides read TGTGCCACCTACAGTAGGGGTACTGAAGCTTTCTTT.